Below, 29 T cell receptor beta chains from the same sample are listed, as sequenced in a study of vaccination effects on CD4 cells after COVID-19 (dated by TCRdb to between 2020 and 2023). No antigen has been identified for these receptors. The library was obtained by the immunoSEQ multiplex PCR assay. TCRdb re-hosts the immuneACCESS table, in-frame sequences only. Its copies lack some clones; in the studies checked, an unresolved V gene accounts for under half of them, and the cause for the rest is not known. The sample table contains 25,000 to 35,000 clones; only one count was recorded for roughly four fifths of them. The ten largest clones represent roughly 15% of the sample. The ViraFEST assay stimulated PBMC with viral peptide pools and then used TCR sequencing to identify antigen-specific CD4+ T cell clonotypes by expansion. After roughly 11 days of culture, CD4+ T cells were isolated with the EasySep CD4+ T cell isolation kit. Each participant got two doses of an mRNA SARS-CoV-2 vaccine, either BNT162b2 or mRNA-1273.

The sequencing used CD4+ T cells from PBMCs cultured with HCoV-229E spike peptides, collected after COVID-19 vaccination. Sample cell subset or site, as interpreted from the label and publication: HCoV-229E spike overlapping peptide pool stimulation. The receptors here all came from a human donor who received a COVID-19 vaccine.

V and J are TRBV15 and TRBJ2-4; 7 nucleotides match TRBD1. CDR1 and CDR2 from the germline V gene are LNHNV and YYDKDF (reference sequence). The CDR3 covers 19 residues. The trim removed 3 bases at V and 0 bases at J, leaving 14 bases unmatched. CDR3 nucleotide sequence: TGTGCCACCAGCAGGGAAGACAGGGTTAGGGACCTAGCCAAAAACATTCAGTACTTC. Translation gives CATSREDRVRDLAKNIQYF. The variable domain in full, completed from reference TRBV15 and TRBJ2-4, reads DAMVIQNPRYQVTQFGKPVTLSCSQTLNHNVMYWYQQKSSQAPKLLFHYYDKDFNNEADTPDNFQSRRPNTSFCFLDIRSPGLGDTAMYLCATSREDRVRDLAKNIQYFGAGTRLSVL.

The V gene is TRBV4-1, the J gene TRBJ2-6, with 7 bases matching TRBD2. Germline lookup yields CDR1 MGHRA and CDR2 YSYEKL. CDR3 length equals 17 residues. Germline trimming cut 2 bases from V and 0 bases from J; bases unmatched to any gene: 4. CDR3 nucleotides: TGCGCCAGCAGCCAATCAGGACTAGTCTCTGGGGCCAACGTCCTGACTTTC. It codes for CASSQSGLVSGANVLTF.

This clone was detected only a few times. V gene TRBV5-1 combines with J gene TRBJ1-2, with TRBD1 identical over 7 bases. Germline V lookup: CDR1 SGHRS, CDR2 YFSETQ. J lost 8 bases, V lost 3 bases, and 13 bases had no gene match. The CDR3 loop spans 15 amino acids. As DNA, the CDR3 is TGCGCCAGCAGCTCGTCTTGGGACAGCCTGGGAGGCTACACCTTC. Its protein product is CASSSSWDSLGGYTF.

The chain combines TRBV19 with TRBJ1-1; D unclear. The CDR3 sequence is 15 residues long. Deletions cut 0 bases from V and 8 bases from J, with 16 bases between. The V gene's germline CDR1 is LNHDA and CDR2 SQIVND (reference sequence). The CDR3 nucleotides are TGTGCCAGTAGTATAGACGCCAGGAGGGAGGGAGAAGCTTTCTTT. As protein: CASSIDARREGEAFF.

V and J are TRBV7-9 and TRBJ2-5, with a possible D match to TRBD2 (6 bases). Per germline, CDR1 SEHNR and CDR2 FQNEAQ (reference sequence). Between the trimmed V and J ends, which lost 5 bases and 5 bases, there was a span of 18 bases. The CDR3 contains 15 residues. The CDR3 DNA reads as TGTGCCAGCAGCGAGAGCTGGGAGGTCGGGGAGACCCAGTACTTC. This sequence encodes CASSESWEVGETQYF.

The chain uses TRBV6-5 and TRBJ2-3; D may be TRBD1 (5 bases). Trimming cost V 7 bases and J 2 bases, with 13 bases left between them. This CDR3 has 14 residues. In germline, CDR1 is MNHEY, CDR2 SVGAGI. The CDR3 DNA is TGTGCCAGCATCCAGGACACCGTCACAGATACGCAGTATTTT. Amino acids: CASIQDTVTDTQYF.

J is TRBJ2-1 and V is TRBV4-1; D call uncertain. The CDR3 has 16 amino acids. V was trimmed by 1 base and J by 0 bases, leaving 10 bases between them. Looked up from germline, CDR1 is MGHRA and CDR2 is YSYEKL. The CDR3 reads CASSQVDLVSYNEQFF. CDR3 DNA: TGCGCCAGCAGCCAAGTCGACCTAGTCTCCTACAATGAGCAGTTCTTC.

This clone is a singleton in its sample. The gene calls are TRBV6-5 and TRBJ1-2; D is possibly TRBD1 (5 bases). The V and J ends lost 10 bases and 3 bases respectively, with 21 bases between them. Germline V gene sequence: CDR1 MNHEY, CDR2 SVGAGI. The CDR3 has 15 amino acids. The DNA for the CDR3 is TGTGCCAACTACGACCCGAACAGGCGTCACTATGGCTACACCTTC. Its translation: CANYDPNRRHYGYTF.

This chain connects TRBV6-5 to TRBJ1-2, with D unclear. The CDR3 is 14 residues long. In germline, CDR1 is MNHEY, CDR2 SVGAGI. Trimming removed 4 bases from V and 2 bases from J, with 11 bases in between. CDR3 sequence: CASSSVGANYGYTF. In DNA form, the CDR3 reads TGTGCCAGCAGTTCTGTGGGCGCGAACTATGGCTACACCTTC.

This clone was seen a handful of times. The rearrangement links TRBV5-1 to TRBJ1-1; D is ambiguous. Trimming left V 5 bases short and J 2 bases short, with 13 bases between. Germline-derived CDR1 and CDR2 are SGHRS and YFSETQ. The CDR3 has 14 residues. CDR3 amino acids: CASSVVGSNTEAFF. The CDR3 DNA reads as TGCGCCAGCAGTGTGGTCGGGAGTAACACTGAAGCTTTCTTT.

The CDR3: CASSRDSQYEQYF. The CDR3 nucleotides read TGCGCCAGCAGTCGGGACAGCCAATACGAGCAGTACTTC. The chain links TRBV4-1 to TRBJ2-7; TRBD1 agrees at 7 bases. The CDR3 contains 13 residues. Germline loops: CDR1 MGHRA, CDR2 YSYEKL. With 6 bases clipped from V and 4 bases from J, the junction kept 6 bases outside the gene matches.

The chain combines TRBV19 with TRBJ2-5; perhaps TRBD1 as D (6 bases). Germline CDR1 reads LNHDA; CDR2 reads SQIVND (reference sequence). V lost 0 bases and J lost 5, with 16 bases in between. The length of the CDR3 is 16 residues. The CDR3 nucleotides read TGTGCCAGTAGTATAGAGCAGGGGCGCAGTTTTGAGACCCAGTACTTC. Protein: CASSIEQGRSFETQYF. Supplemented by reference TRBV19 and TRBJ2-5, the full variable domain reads DGGITQSPKYLFRKEGQNVTLSCEQNLNHDAMYWYRQDPGQGLRLIYYSQIVNDFQKGDIAEGYSVSREKKESFPLTVTSAQKNPTAFYLCASSIEQGRSFETQYFGPGTRLLVL.

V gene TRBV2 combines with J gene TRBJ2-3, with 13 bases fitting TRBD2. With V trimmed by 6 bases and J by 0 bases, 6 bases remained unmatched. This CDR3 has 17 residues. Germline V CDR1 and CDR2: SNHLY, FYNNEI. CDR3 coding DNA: TGTGCCAGCAGGGGACTAGCGGGGACAACTAGCACAGATACGCAGTATTTT. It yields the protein CASRGLAGTTSTDTQYF.

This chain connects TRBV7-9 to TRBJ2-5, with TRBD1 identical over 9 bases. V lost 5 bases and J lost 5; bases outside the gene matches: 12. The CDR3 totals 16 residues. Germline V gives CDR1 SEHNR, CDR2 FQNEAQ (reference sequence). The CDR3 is CASSHWTGDLRETQYF. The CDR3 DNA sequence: TGTGCCAGCAGCCACTGGACAGGGGATCTCCGGGAGACCCAGTACTTC.

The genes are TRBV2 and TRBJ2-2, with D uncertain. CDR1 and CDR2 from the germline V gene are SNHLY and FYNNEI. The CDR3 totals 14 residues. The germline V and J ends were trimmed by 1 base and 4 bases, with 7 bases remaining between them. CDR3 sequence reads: CASSEGRGTGELFF. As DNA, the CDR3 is TGTGCCAGCAGTGAAGGGAGAGGCACCGGGGAGCTGTTTTTT.

The CDR3 region has the DNA TGTGCCAGCAGCCAAGCCAGAGCCGCCCTCCACTTT. This gives the protein CASSQARAALHF. The rearrangement uses TRBV3-1 (or the pseudogene TRBV3-2) and TRBJ1-6; D unclear. The germline V gene encodes CDR1 LGHDT and CDR2 YNNKEL (reference sequence). The ends were cut back, 1 base at V and 14 bases at J, with 9 bases in the middle. This CDR3 has 12 residues.

The CDR3 DNA reads as TGTGCCAGCAGCAAACTCCGGACAGGGTGGGCTACTGAAGCTTTCTTT. It encodes CASSKLRTGWATEAFF. The chain carries TRBV7-8 and TRBJ1-1, with 8 bases identical to TRBD1. Trimming removed 5 bases from V and 5 bases from J; junction bases left unmatched: 13. CDR1 SGHVS and CDR2 FQNEAQ come from the germline V gene. CDR3 length: 16 amino acids.

The CDR3 here is CASSFSRGEQYF. CDR3 DNA sequence: TGTGCCAGCAGTTTCTCCCGGGGCGAGCAGTACTTC. The J gene is TRBJ2-7, the V gene TRBV27; tentatively, D is TRBD2 (5 bases). Germline V gives CDR1 MNHEY, CDR2 SMNVEV (reference sequence). The CDR3 has 12 amino acids. V was pared by 3 bases and J by 6 bases, with 9 bases between.

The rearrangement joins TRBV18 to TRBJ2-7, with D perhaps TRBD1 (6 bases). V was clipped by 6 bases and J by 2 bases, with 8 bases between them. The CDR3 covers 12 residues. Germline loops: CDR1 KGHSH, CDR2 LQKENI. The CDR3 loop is CASSSGAYEQYF. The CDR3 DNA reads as TGTGCCAGCTCGTCAGGGGCCTACGAGCAGTACTTC.

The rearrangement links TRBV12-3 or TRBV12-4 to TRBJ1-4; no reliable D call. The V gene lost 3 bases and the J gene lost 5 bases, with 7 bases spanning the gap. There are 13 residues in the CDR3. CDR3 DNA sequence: TGTGCCAGCAGTTTGGTTCCGAATGAAAAACTGTTTTTT. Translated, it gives CASSLVPNEKLFF.

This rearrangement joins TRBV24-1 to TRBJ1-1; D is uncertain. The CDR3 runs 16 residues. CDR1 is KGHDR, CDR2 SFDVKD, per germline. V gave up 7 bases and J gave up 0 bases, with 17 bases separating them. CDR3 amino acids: CATSENSLRLNTEAFF. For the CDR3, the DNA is TGTGCCACCAGCGAAAATAGCCTGAGATTGAACACTGAAGCTTTCTTT.

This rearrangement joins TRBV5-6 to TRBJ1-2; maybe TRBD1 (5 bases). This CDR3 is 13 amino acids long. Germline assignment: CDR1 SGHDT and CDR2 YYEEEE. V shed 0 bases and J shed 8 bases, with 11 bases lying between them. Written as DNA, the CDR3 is TGTGCCAGCAGCTTGGCGGGGGAGAGCGGCTACACCTTC. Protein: CASSLAGESGYTF.

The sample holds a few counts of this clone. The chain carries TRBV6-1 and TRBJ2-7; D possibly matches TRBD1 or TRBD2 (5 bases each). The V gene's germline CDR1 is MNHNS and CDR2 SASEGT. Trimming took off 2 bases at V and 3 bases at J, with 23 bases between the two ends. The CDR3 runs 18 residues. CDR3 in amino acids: CASSESLSGPVRVYEQYF. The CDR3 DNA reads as TGTGCCAGCAGTGAATCTTTATCAGGGCCGGTGAGGGTCTACGAGCAGTACTTC.

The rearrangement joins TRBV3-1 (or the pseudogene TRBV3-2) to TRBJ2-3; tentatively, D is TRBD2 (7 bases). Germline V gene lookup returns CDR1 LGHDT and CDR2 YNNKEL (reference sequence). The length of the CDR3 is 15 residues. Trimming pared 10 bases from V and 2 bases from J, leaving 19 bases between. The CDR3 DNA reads TGTGCCATCGAAAGGCTAGGGGGGGCCACAGATACGCAGTATTTT. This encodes CAIERLGGATDTQYF.

The CDR3 DNA reads as TGTGCCAGTAGCCCTACTAGCGTGTACAATGAGCAGTTCTTC. This translates into CASSPTSVYNEQFF. The genes are TRBV19 and TRBJ2-1; the match to TRBD2 covers 7 bases. This CDR3 contains 14 residues. After removal of 6 bases from V and 4 bases from J, the junction contained 6 bases not matched to a gene. CDR1 LNHDA and CDR2 SQIVND come from the germline V gene (reference sequence).

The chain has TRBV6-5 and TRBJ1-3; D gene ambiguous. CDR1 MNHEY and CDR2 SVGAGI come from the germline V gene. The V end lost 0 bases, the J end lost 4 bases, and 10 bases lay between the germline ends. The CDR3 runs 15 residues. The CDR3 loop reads CASSYSKGLGNTIYF. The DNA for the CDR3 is TGTGCCAGCAGTTACTCGAAAGGATTAGGAAACACCATATATTTT.

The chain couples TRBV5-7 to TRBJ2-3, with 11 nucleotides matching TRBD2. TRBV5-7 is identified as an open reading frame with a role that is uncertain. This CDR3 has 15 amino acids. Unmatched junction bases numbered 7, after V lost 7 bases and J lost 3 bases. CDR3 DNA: TGTGCCAGCGGAACGACTAGCGGGGTAACAGATACGCAGTATTTT. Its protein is CASGTTSGVTDTQYF.

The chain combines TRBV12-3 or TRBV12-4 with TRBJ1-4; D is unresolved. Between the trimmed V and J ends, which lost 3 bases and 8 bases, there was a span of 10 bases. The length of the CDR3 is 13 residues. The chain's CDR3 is CASSFYDTEKLFF. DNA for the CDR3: TGTGCCAGCAGTTTTTACGATACGGAAAAACTGTTTTTT.

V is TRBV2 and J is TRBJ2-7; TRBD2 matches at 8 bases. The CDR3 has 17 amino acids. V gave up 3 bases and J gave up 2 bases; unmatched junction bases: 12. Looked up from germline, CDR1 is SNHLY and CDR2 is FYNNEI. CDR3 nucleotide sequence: TGTGCCAGCAGTGATACGGGCACTAGCGGTCTGACCTACGAGCAGTACTTC. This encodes CASSDTGTSGLTYEQYF.